This note documents a single T cell receptor (beta chain) sequence. The antigen is undetermined. V was trimmed by 7 bases and J by 1 base, leaving 8 bases between them. The CDR3 is made up of 13 amino acids. Germline loops: CDR1 MDHEN, CDR2 SYDVKM. 60 Vbeta and 13 Jbeta primers were used in PCR. TCRdb's copy holds only in-frame clones and misses some; the assay was immunoSEQ multiplex PCR. Altogether 130,000 to 150,000 clones are present, 80% being singletons, with the ten largest covering about 5%. The data originate from a study of cytomegalovirus exposure and HLA in healthy donors. Study background: Among the roughly 380 donors who were genotyped, approximately 83% fell in the genetic ancestry cluster that is associated with self-reported Caucasian donors.

Study-wide points: TCR beta sequences numbering around 15,000 were associated with HLA alleles at 0.05 false discovery rate in a later analysis.

The rearrangement uses TRBV28 and TRBJ1-3; no clear D gene. The TCR comes from a male donor in good health and CMV-seronegative. What was sequenced was PBMCs. CDR3 loop: CASTPGSGNTIYF. Written as DNA, the CDR3 is TGTGCCAGCACCCCGGGATCTGGAAACACCATATATTTT. The entire variable domain, with the rest obtained from reference TRBV28 and TRBJ1-3, is as follows: DVKVTQSSRYLVKRTGEKVFLECVQDMDHENMFWYRQDPGLGLRLIYFSYDVKMKEKGDIPEGYSVSREKKERFSLILESASTNQTSMYLCASTPGSGNTIYFGEGSWLTVV.